The next 9 T cell receptor beta chains were all read from a single sample in a study. TCRdb re-derived calls from the 5' RACE reads in MiXCR, one entry per CDR3 protein. The table lists roughly 40,000 distinct CDR3 sequences, approximately 19% of them singletons. Sample: naive CD4+ T cells sorted from a lymph node. Subset described: naive CD4+ T cells, CD4+CD45RA+CD25-. These receptors were obtained from a female donor with breast cancer.

On this clonotype itself: Since a much larger clone is just one base distant, this may be a read error. Since no conserved phenylalanine or tryptophan closes the CDR3, a read error is the likely cause. This chain joins TRBV20-1 and TRBJ1-5, with 10 bases matching TRBD1. The CDR3 is 17 residues long. The V gene end was trimmed by 0 bases and the J gene end by 4 bases; junction bases not matched to a gene: 9. Germline CDR1 reads DFQATT; CDR2 reads SNEGSKA (reference sequence). CDR3 coding DNA: TGCAGTGCTAGAGATCCAAGACAGGGGGCTTCTAATCAGCCCCAGCATCTT. This gives the protein CSARDPRQGASNQPQHL.

V and J are TRBV9 and TRBJ1-6; the D gene is possibly TRBD1 (6 bases). V lost 3 bases and J lost 7, with 11 bases in between. Germline V gene data show CDR1 as SGDLS and CDR2 as YYNGEE. The CDR3 is 14 residues long. CDR3 nucleotide sequence: TGTGCCAGCAGCGCAAGGGGGTTGAATTCACCCCTCCACTTT. It yields the protein CASSARGLNSPLHF. The whole variable domain, filled in from reference TRBV9 and TRBJ1-6, reads DSGVTQTPKHLITATGQRVTLRCSPRSGDLSVYWYQQSLDQGLQFLIQYYNGEERAKGNILERFSAQQFPDLHSELNLSSLELGDSALYFCASSARGLNSPLHFGNGTRLTVT.

In its sample, this clonotype was seen many times. The chain employs TRBV5-1 and TRBJ1-5, with D perhaps matching TRBD1 (6 bases). Germline V lookup: CDR1 SGHRS, CDR2 YFSETQ. Trimming took 1 base from V and 2 from J, leaving 10 bases between them. The CDR3 has 15 amino acids. CDR3 nucleotide sequence: TGCGCCAGCAGCTTGACCTCAGGGGGCAATCAGCCCCAGCATTTT. This sequence encodes CASSLTSGGNQPQHF.

This clonotype was seen repeatedly, ten times or more. The chain uses TRBV5-1 and TRBJ2-3, with 7 nucleotides matching TRBD1. The V gene's germline CDR1 is SGHRS and CDR2 YFSETQ. The CDR3 is 14 residues long. The V gene end was trimmed by 4 bases and the J gene end by 3 bases; junction bases not matched to a gene: 5. This CDR3 is CASSEADRTDTQYF. The CDR3 DNA follows: TGCGCCAGCAGCGAGGCGGACAGGACAGATACGCAGTATTTT.

V usage is TRBV2 and J usage is TRBJ2-1; 8 bases fit TRBD2. The germline gives CDR1 SNHLY, CDR2 FYNNEI. J was trimmed by 7 bases and V by 10 bases; bases with no gene match: 12. This CDR3 comprises 14 residues. CDR3 residues: CATFPGLGRNEQFF. The CDR3 DNA sequence: TGTGCCACCTTTCCGGGACTAGGTCGGAATGAGCAGTTCTTC.

This chain connects TRBV6-6 to TRBJ1-6; D remains unclear. The ends were cut back, 6 bases at V and 0 bases at J, with 9 bases in the middle. Germline V gene data show CDR1 as MNHNY and CDR2 as SVGAGI (reference sequence). The CDR3 sequence is 15 residues long. The CDR3 spells CASSSKSSYNSPLHF. CDR3 nucleotide sequence: TGTGCCAGCAGCTCGAAGAGCTCCTATAATTCACCCCTCCACTTT.

In this sample, this clonotype turned up a few times. The J gene is TRBJ2-5, the V gene TRBV30, with D tentatively TRBD2 (6 bases). Germline values: CDR1 GTSNPN, CDR2 SVGIG (reference sequence). The CDR3 is made up of 13 amino acids. V was pared by 0 bases and J by 12 bases, with 17 bases between. Here the CDR3 reads CAWSVRGGRAEYF. The CDR3 DNA follows: TGTGCCTGGAGTGTCCGGGGAGGTCGAGCGGAGTACTTC.

This clonotype was detected many times. CDR3 coding DNA: TGTGCCAGCAGTTACACCCAGGGCTACGAGCAGTACTTC. Residues: CASSYTQGYEQYF. This chain connects TRBV6-6 to TRBJ2-7, with a weak D call TRBD1 (5 bases). V lost 2 bases, J lost 3 bases, and 8 bases lay in between. The CDR3 has 13 residues. Germline CDR1 and CDR2: MNHNY and SVGAGI (reference sequence).

V and J are TRBV5-1 and TRBJ2-3; D uncertain. V was pared by 2 bases and J by 0 bases, with 10 bases between. The CDR3 runs to 15 residues. Germline assignment: CDR1 SGHRS and CDR2 YFSETQ. Here the CDR3 DNA reads TGCGCCAGCAGCTTAGACCAACCTAGCACAGATACGCAGTATTTT. Its translation: CASSLDQPSTDTQYF.